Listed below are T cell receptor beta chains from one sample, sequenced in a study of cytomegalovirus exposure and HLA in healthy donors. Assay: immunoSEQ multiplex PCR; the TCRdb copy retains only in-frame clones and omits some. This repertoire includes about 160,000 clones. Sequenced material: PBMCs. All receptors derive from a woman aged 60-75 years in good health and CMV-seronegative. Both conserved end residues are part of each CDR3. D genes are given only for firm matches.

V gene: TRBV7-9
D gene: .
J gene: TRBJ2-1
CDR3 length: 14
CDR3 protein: CASSLLGGDNEQFF
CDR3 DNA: TGTGCCAGCAGCTTACTCGGGGGAGACAATGAGCAGTTCTTC

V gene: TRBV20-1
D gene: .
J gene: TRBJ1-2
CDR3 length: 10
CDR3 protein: CSARDSSELF
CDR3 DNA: TGCAGTGCTAGAGATTCTAGCGAACTGTTC

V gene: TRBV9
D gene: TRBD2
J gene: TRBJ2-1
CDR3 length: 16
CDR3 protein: CASSRGGTSGRNEQFF
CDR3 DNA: TGTGCCAGCAGCCGGGGGGGGACTAGCGGGAGGAATGAGCAGTTCTTC

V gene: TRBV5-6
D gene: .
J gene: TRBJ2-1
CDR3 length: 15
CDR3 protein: CASSFGALTYNEQFF
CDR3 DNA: TGTGCCAGCAGCTTTGGGGCTCTAACCTACAATGAGCAGTTCTTC

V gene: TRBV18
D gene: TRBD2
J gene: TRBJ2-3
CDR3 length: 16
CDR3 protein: CASSRGLAGGTDTQYF
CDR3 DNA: TGTGCCAGCTCACGGGGACTAGCGGGGGGAACAGATACGCAGTATTTT

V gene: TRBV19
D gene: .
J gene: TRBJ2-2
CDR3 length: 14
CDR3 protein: CASRLEGSTGELFF
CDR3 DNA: TGTGCCAGTAGACTGGAGGGATCGACCGGGGAGCTGTTTTTT

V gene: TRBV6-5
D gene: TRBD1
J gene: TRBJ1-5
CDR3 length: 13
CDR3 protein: CASSPDRNQPQHF
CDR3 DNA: TGTGCCAGCAGTCCGGACAGGAATCAGCCCCAGCATTTT

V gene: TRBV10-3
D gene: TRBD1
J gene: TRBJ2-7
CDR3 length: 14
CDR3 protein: CAIRPGQGSYEQYF
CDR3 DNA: TGTGCCATCAGACCGGGACAGGGGTCCTACGAGCAGTACTTC

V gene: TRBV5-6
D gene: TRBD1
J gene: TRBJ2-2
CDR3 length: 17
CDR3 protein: CASSLVLGQGGTGELFF
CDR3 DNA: TGTGCCAGCAGCTTGGTACTGGGACAGGGAGGCACCGGGGAGCTGTTTTTT

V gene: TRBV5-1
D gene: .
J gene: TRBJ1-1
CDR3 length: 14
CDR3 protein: CASSLGDFNTEAFF
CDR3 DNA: TGCGCCAGCAGCTTAGGGGACTTTAACACTGAAGCTTTCTTT

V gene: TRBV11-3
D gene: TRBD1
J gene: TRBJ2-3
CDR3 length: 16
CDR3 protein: CASSIRTGRGTDTQYF
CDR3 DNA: TGTGCCAGCAGCATACGGACAGGGCGAGGCACAGATACGCAGTATTTT

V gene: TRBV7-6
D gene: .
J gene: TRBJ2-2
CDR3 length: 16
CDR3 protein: CASSLFRDLNTGELFF
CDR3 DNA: TGTGCCAGCAGCTTGTTCCGCGATTTGAACACCGGGGAGCTGTTTTTT

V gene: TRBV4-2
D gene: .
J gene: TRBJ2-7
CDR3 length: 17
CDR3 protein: CASSQEGGGGTTYEQYF
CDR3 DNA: TGTGCCAGCAGCCAAGAAGGTGGTGGCGGGACGACTTACGAGCAGTACTTC

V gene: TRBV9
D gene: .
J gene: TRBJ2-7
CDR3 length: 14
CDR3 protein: CASSPWRGPNEQYF
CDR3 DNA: TGTGCCAGCAGCCCTTGGCGGGGTCCTAACGAGCAGTACTTC

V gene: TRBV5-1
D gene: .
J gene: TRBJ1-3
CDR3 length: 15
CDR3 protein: CASSLEGGSGNTIYF
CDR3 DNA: TGCGCCAGCAGCTTGGAAGGCGGCTCTGGAAACACCATATATTTT

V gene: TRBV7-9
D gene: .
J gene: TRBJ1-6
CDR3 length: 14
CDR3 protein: CASSIAPENSPLHF
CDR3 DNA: TGTGCCAGCAGTATCGCACCGGAGAATTCACCCCTCCACTTT

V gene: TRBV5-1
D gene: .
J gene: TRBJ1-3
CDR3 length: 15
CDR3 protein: CASSLKGEAGNTIYF
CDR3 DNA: TGCGCCAGCAGCCTGAAAGGGGAGGCTGGAAACACCATATATTTT

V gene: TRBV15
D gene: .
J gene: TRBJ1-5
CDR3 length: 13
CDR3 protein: CATSRDRDQPQHF
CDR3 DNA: TGTGCCACCAGCAGAGACCGCGATCAGCCCCAGCATTTT

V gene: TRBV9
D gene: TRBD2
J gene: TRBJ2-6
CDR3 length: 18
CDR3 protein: CASSVEGLAVYGANVLTF
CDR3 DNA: TGTGCCAGCAGCGTAGAAGGACTAGCGGTCTATGGGGCCAACGTCCTGACTTTC

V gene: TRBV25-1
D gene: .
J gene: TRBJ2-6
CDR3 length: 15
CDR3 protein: CASRGSSSGANVLTF
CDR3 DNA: TGTGCCAGCAGGGGTTCTAGCTCTGGGGCCAACGTCCTGACTTTC

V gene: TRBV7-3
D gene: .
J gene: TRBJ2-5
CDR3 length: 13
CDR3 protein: CASSSEYQETQYF
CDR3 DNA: TGTGCCAGCAGCTCCGAGTACCAAGAGACCCAGTACTTC

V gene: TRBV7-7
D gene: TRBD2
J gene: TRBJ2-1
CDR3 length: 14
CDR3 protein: CASSRGTTSNEQFF
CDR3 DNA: TGTGCCAGCAGCCGAGGGACTACCTCCAATGAGCAGTTCTTC

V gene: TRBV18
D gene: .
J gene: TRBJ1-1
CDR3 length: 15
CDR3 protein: CASSPPGPGWTEAFF
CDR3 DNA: TGTGCCAGCTCACCACCAGGACCGGGATGGACTGAAGCTTTCTTT

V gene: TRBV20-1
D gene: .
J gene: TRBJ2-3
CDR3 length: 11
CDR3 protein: CSAVETDTQYF
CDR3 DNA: TGCAGTGCCGTAGAAACAGATACGCAGTATTTT

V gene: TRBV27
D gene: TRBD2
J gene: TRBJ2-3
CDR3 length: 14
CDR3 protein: CASSTRTSVDTQYF
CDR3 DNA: TGTGCCAGCAGTACCCGGACTAGCGTAGATACGCAGTATTTT

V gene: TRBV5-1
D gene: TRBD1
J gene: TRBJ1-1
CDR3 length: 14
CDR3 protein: CASSLRTGRDEAFF
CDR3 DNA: TGCGCCAGCAGCTTGAGGACAGGGAGGGATGAAGCTTTCTTT

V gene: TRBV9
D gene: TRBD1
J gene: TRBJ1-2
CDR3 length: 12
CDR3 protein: CASSARGFGYTF
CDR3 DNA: TGTGCCAGCAGCGCCAGGGGGTTCGGCTACACCTTC

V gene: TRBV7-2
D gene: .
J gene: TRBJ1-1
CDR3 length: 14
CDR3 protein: CASSPLTSGTEAFF
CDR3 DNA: TGTGCCAGCAGCCCTCTGACCTCAGGCACTGAAGCTTTCTTT

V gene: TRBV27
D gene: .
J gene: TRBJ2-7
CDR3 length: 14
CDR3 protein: CASRPQFATYEQYF
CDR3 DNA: TGTGCCAGCAGGCCACAGTTCGCCACCTACGAGCAGTACTTC

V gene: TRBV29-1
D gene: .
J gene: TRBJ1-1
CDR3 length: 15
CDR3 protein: CSVEVRTAKGAEAFF
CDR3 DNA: TGCAGCGTTGAAGTCCGGACAGCCAAAGGGGCTGAAGCTTTCTTT

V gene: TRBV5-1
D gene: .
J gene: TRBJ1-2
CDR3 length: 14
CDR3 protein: CASKGEAPGYGYTF
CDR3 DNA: TGCGCCAGCAAAGGGGAGGCCCCAGGCTATGGCTACACCTTC

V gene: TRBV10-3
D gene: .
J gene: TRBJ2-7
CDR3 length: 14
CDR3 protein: CAISEGAGHENEYF
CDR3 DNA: TGTGCCATCAGCGAGGGAGCGGGACACGAAAACGAGTACTTC

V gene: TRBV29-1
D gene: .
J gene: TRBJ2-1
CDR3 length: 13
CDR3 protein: CSVGAPGYNEQFF
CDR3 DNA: TGCAGCGTGGGAGCTCCCGGGTACAATGAGCAGTTCTTC

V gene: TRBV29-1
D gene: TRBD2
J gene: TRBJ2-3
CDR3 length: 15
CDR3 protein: CSVGALAGSTDTQYF
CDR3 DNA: TGCAGCGTGGGGGCGCTAGCGGGGTCGACAGATACGCAGTATTTT

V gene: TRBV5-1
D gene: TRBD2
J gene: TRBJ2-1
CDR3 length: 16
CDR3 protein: CASSALSAGAYNEQFF
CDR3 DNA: TGCGCCAGCAGCGCCCTCTCAGCGGGAGCATATAATGAGCAGTTCTTC

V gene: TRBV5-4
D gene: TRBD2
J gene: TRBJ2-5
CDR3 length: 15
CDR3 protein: CASSLSSGGLETQYF
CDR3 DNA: TGTGCCAGCAGCTTGTCTAGCGGGGGCTTGGAGACCCAGTACTTC

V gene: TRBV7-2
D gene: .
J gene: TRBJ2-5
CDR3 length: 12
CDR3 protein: CASSFSQETQYF
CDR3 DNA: TGTGCCAGCAGTTTTAGTCAAGAGACCCAGTACTTC

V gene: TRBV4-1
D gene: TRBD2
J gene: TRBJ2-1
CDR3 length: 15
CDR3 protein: CASSFHAGGYNEQFF
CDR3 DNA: TGCGCCAGCAGCTTCCACGCGGGGGGCTACAATGAGCAGTTCTTC

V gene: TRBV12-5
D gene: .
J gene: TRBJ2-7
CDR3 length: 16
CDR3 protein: CASGLPVGPHAYEQYF
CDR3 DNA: TGTGCTAGTGGTCTGCCCGTTGGCCCTCACGCCTACGAGCAGTACTTC